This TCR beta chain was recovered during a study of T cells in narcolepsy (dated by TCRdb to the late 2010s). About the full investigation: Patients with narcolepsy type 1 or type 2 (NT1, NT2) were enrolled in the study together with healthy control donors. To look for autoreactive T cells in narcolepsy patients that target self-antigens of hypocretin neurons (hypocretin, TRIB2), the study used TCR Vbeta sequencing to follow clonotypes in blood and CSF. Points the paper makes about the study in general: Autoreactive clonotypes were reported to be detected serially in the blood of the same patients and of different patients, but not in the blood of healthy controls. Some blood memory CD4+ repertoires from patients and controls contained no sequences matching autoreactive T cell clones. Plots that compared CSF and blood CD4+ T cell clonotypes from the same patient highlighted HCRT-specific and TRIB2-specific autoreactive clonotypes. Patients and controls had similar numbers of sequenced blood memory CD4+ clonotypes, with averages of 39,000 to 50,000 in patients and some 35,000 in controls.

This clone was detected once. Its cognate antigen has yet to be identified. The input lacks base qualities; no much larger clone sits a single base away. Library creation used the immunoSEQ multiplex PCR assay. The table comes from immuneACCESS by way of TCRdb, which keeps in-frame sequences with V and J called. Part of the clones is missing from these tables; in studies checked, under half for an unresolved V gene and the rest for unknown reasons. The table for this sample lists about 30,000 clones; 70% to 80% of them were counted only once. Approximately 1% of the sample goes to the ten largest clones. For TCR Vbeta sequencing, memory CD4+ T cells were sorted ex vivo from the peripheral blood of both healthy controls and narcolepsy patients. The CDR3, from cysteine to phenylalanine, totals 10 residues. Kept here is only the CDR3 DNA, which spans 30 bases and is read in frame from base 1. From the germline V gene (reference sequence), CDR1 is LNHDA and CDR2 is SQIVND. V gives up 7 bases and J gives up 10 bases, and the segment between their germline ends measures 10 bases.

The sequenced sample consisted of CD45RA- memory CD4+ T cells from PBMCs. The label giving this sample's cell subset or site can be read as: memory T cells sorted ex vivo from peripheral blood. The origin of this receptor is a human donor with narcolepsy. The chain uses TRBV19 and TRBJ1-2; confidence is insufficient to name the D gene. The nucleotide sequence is TGTGCCAGTAATGGACCTTACTACACCTTC. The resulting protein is CASNGPYYTF. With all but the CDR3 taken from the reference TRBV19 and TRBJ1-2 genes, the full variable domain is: DGGITQSPKYLFRKEGQNVTLSCEQNLNHDAMYWYRQDPGQGLRLIYYSQIVNDFQKGDIAEGYSVSREKKESFPLTVTSAQKNPTAFYLCASNGPYYTFGSGTRLTVV.